This TCR beta chain comes out of a study of T cell repertoires in cytomegalovirus infection. Looked up from germline, CDR1 is SNHLY and CDR2 is FYNNEI. The CDR3 is 15 residues long. Trimming stripped 5 bases from V and 7 bases from J, with 21 bases between. MiXCR was run by TCRdb on the reads, yielding one entry per CDR3 protein. The profile shows nearly 450,000 distinct CDR3 sequences, approximately 31% of them singletons. This clonotype has a handful of counts. The sample consisted of PBMCs. The rearrangement joins TRBV2 to TRBJ2-7; weak D call: TRBD1 (6 bases). The clonotype was recovered from a human donor in good health (CMV status not recorded). Some clones in this sample may be carry-over from other donors' samples. CDR3 loop: CASSNTQGFSGEQYF. Here the CDR3 DNA reads TGTGCCAGCAGTAATACACAGGGTTTCTCTGGGGAGCAGTACTTC.